The source of this TCR beta chain is a study of blood T cells in healthy people across ages (dated by TCRdb to between 2014 and 2016). About the full investigation: In model experiments, template switching captured about one uniquely barcoded TCR beta cDNA molecule for every two T cells. Age-related changes in TCR beta repertoire diversity were measured in the study by deep sequencing normalized with unique cDNA molecular identifiers. Four age groups were formed from the donors: young (average approximately 17 years), middle-aged (approximately 41), aged (roughly 59) and long-lived (around 82). To avoid experimental bias, donors of different ages were randomly spread across the sequencing lanes. The study analyzed two additional independent replicas of 1 million unique cDNA reads from the same blood draw for two donors, one aged 18 to 29 and one aged 80 or older. The investigation overall reported the following: As age increased, observed TCR beta diversity per million T cells dropped in a roughly linear way, and a significant reduction was already evident by age about 40. Estimates of total diversity from one million sequenced T cells were regarded as lower bounds and underestimates. Compared with the aged group, the long-lived group had more naive CD4+ T cells, fewer expanded clones and increased TCR diversity, suggesting age selection. A strong correlation was found between observed TCR beta diversity and the percentage of naive T cells measured by flow cytometry. Bulk unsorted PBMC profiling prevented conclusive comparison of naive and antigen-experienced compartments. The CMV infection status of donors was not known, potentially confounding age-related changes in expanded clonotypes.

The sample holds a few counts of this clonotype. Its target antigen remains unknown. There are no base qualities to consult, and no much larger clone falls within one base. V drops 6 bases and J drops 3 bases, leaving 20 bases in between. The CDR3 holds 16 amino acids from the cysteine to the phenylalanine. Only CDR3 DNA is held: 48 bases, read in frame from base 1. CDR1 is given as MDHEN and CDR2 as SYDVKM, both from the germline V gene. The donors were a few dozen Caucasian individuals from Russia, aged roughly 6 to 100 years, who were systemically healthy. Each donor gave 9 to 10 milliliters of peripheral blood, collected into EDTA-treated Vacutainer tubes. Ficoll-Paque density-gradient centrifugation was used to isolate PBMCs, with at least 6.5 million per sample. Trizol reagent was used to extract total RNA from the PBMCs, yielding at least 6 micrograms per sample. Naive CD45RAhigh/CD27high T cell percentages were measured by flow cytometry on a PBMC aliquot from every donor.

The protocol used for the library was 5' RACE. The reads were generated on an Illumina HiSeq 2500. A second PCR of about 7 to 12 cycles was performed with a sample-barcoded 5' primer and a J-beta primer mix. Each TCR beta cDNA molecule received a unique molecular identifier from a template-switch 5' adaptor carrying 12 random nucleotides. Each sample yielded at least 2.5 million CDR3-containing paired-end reads. All of the RNA was converted into first-strand cDNA using the Mint cDNA synthesis kit, with a TRBC-specific oligonucleotide serving as the primer. Following uracil-DNA glycosylase treatment, a first 18-cycle PCR with universal primers M1SS and BC2_uni_R was performed on all cDNA. In the original analysis: Each sample was normalized by randomly selecting 1 million high-quality reads, each carrying a distinct molecular identifier. Reads sharing molecular identifiers were discarded rather than binned into consensus sequences. MiTCR, set to a Q25 quality threshold and the strictest error-elimination algorithm, was used for CDR3 identification, clonotype clustering and error correction. A nonparametric unseen species model using Euler transformation provided a lower-bound estimate of total TCR beta diversity. TCRdb reanalyzed the raw reads on its own, using fastp at Q25 for trimming and MiXCR for clone calling, and kept in-frame beta chains. Entries are consolidated by CDR3 protein sequence, retaining the most common genes and DNA. TCRdb's processing, not the study's, gives the V and J calls here. The sample includes about 320,000 distinct CDR3 sequences, with roughly 29% observed a single time. Over 25% of the sample rests with the top ten.

The sequence derives from a woman in her 70s in good health. Source material: blood. Recombination joined TRBV28 with TRBJ1-1, with the D gene call left open. The sequenced DNA: TGTGCCAGCAGCCCTAGACTATGGGCGCCGGACACTGAAGCTTTCTTT. Translated, it reads CASSPRLWAPDTEAFF. This CDR3, with the reference TRBV28 and TRBJ1-1 proteins standing in past its ends, gives the full variable domain DVKVTQSSRYLVKRTGEKVFLECVQDMDHENMFWYRQDPGLGLRLIYFSYDVKMKEKGDIPEGYSVSREKKERFSLILESASTNQTSMYLCASSPRLWAPDTEAFFGQGTRLTVV.